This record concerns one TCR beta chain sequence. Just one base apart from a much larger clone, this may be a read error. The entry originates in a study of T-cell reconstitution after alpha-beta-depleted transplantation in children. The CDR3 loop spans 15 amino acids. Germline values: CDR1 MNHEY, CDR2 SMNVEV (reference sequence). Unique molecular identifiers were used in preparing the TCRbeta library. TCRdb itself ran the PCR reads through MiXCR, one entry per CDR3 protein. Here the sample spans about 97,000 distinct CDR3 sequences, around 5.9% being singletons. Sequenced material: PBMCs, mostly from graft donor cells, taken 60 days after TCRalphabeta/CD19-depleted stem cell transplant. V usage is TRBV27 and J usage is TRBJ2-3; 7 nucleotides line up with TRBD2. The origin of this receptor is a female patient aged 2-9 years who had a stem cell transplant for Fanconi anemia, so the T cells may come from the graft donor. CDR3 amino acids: CATSLGTTSTDTQYF. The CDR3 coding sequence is TGTGCCACCAGTTTAGGGACTACCAGCACAGATACGCAGTATTTT.